This T cell receptor (beta chain) was identified during a study of cytomegalovirus exposure and HLA in healthy donors. Study findings and constraints: In terms of immune exposure information, only CMV serostatus was available.

It was with 60 Vbeta and 13 Jbeta primers that the PCR ran. Libraries were prepared by immunoSEQ multiplex PCR; TCRdb keeps only in-frame clonotypes and omits some of them. The table has some 150,000 clones, roughly 80% seen once; the top ten hold more than 10%. A word on this clone: The antigen is not known.

The material sequenced was PBMCs. The receptor comes from a man aged 25-45 years in good health and CMV-seropositive.

CDR3 DNA: TGTGCCAGCAGCGTAGCTCCTAGCGGGAGGACAAGCTCCTACGAGCAGTACTTC. Translation: CASSVAPSGRTSSYEQYF. The gene calls are TRBV9 and TRBJ2-7, with 11 nucleotides matching TRBD2. The CDR3 length is 18 residues. With 0 bases clipped from V and 0 bases from J, the junction kept 8 bases outside the gene matches. Per germline, CDR1 SGDLS and CDR2 YYNGEE.